This TCR beta chain derives from a study of neurological immune-mediated disorders. Time point described: longitudinal time-point 1 (baseline). TCRdb re-analysed the 5' RACE reads in MiXCR, keeping a single row per CDR3 protein. The sample carries around 76,000 distinct CDR3 sequences, roughly 10% recorded once. CDR1 and CDR2 (germline): MRHNA, SNTAGT. The J segment lost 4 bases and the V segment lost 0 bases, leaving 2 bases of the junction unmatched. The CDR3 runs to 14 residues. This clonotype has ten or more counts. The chain combines TRBV6-4 with TRBJ1-2, with 7 bases identical to TRBD1. Material for sequencing was PBMCs. The clonotype originates from a man aged 25-45 years in good health. The CDR3 here is CASSDSGGLYGYTF. CDR3 in DNA: TGTGCCAGCAGTGACTCAGGGGGCCTCTATGGCTACACCTTC.